This TCR beta chain derives from a study of shared clonotypes between healthy human individuals. Cells designated naive CD8 were CD45RO-negative and were positively selected for CCR7, with terminally differentiated effector memory CD45RA+ cells excluded. Donors were healthy HIV-negative adults without recent acute infections or vaccinations. Study-wide points: Even with large depth, rarefaction showed that sorted-subset sequencing was incomplete. With four donors compared, around 5% of naive CD4 clonotypes were shared.

Profiling relied on immunoSEQ multiplex PCR, and the TCRdb table lists in-frame clones only, not all of them. The top ten clones hold roughly 1% of a sample with millions of clones, approximately 94% of them seen once. On this clone: No antigen is known for it.

V was clipped by 5 bases and J by 1 base; unmatched bases: 11. Germline V gives CDR1 PRHDT, CDR2 FYEKMQ (reference sequence). The CDR3 sequence is 18 residues long. Source material: naive CD8+ T cells sorted from blood. This receptor was obtained from a man aged 18 to 30 in good health. This sequence joins TRBV13 and TRBJ2-3; 11 bases map to TRBD1. CDR3 sequence (DNA): TGTGCCAGCAGCCTAGAGGACAGGGGGCGAGGTGGCACAGATACGCAGTATTTT. Translation: CASSLEDRGRGGTDTQYF. Variable domain in full (rest from reference TRBV13 and TRBJ2-3): AAGVIQSPRHLIKEKRETATLKCYPIPRHDTVYWYQQGPGQDPQFLISFYEKMQSDKGSIPDRFSAQQFSDYHSELNMSSLELGDSALYFCASSLEDRGRGGTDTQYFGPGTRLTVL.